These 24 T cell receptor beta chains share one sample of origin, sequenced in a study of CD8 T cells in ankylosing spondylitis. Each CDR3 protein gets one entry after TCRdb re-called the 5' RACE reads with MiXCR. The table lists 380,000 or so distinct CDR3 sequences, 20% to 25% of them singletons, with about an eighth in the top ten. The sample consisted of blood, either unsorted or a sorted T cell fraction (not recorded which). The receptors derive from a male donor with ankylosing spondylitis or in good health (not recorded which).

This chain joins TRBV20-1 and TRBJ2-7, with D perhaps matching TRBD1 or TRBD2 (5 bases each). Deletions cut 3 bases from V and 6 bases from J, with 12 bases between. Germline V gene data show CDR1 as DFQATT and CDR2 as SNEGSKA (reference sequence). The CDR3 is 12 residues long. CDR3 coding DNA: TGCAGTGCTAGGGAGTCCGGGACCGAGCAGTACTTC. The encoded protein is CSARESGTEQYF.

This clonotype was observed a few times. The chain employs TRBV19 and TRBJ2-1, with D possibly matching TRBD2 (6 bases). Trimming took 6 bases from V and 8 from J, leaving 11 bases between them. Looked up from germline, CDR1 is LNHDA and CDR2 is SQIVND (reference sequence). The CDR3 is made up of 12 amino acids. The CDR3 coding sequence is TGTGCCAGTAGGTGGGGGGTCGATGAGCAGTTCTTC. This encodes CASRWGVDEQFF.

DNA for the CDR3: TGCAGCCCCGCAAATCGGAATTCACCCCTCCACTTT. Residues: CSPANRNSPLHF. V usage is TRBV29-1 and J usage is TRBJ1-6; no definite D call. In germline, CDR1 is SQVTM, CDR2 ANQGSEA. The CDR3 sequence is 12 residues long. Between the trimmed V and J ends, which lost 8 bases and 7 bases, there was a span of 12 bases.

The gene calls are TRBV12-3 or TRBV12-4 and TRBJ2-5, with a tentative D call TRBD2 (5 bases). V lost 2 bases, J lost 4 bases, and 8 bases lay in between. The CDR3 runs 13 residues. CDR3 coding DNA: TGTGCCAGCAGTTTACGGAGGAGAGAGACCCAGTACTTC. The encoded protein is CASSLRRRETQYF.

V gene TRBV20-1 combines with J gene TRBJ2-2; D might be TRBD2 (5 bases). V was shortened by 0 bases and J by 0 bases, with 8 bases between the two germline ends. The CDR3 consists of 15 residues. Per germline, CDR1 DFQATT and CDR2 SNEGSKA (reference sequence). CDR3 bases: TGCAGTGCTAGAGATCCGGGAACGAACACCGGGGAGCTGTTTTTT. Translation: CSARDPGTNTGELFF.

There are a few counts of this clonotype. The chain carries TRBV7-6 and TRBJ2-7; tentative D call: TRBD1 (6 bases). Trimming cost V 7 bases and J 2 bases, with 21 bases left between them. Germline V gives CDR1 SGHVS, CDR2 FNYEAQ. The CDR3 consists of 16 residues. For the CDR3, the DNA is TGTGCCAGCAACCAGGGGAACAGAGAGGTGGCCTACGAGCAGTACTTC. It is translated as CASNQGNREVAYEQYF.

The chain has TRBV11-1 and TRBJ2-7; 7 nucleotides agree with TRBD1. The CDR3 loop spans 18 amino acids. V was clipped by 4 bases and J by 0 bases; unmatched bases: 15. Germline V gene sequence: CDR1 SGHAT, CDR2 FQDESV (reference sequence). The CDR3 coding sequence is TGTGCCAGCAGCTCCGACCCACGGGACAGCGAGTCCTCCTACGAGCAGTACTTC. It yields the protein CASSSDPRDSESSYEQYF.

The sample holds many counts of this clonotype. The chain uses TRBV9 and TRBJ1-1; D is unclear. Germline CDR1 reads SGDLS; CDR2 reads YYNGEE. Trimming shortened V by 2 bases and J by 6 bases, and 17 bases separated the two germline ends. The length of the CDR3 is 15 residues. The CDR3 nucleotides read TGTGCCAGCAGCGTCGAAGGGTTTGGGCCCGCTGAAGCTTTCTTT. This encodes CASSVEGFGPAEAFF.

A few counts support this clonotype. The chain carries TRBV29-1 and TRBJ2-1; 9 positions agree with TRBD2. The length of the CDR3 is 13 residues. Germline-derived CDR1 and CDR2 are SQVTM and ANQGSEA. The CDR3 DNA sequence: TGCACCAGCGGGGGGAGCTCCTACAATGAGCAGTTCTTC. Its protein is CTSGGSSYNEQFF.

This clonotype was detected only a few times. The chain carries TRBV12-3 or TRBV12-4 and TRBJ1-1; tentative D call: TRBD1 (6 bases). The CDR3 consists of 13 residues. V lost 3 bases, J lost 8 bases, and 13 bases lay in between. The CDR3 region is CASSLFPGTEAFF. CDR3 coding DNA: TGTGCCAGCAGTTTGTTTCCCGGGACAGAAGCTTTCTTT.

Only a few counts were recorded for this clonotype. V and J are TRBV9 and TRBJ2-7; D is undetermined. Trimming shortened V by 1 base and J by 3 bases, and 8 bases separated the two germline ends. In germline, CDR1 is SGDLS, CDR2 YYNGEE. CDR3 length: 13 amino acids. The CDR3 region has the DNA TGTGCCAGCAGCGTATCCATAGACTACGAGCAGTACTTC. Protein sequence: CASSVSIDYEQYF.

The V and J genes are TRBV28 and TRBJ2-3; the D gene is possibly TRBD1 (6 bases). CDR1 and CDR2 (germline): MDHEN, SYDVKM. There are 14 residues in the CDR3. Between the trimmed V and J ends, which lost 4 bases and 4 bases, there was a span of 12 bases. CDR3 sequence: CASSSQGWPDTQYF. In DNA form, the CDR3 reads TGTGCCAGCAGTTCACAGGGTTGGCCAGATACGCAGTATTTT.

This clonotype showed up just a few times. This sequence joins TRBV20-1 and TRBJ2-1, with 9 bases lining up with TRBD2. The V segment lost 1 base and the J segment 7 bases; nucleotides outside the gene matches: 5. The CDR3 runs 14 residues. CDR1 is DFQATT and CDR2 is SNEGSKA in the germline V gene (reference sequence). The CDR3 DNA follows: TGCAGTGCTAGAGGCTTGCTAGCGGGGAATGAGCAGTTCTTC. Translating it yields CSARGLLAGNEQFF.

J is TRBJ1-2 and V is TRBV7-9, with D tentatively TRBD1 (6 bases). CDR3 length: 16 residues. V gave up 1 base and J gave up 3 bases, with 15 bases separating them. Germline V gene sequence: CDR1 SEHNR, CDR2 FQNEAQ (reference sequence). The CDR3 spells CASSLVPQRGDYGYTF. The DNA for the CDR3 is TGTGCCAGCAGCTTAGTACCCCAGAGGGGGGACTATGGCTACACCTTC.

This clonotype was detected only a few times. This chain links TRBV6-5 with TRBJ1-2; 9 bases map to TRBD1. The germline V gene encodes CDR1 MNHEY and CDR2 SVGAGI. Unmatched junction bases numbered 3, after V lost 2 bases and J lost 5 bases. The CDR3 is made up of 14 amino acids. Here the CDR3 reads CASSYQGTGYGYTF. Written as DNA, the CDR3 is TGTGCCAGCAGTTACCAAGGGACAGGGTATGGCTACACCTTC.

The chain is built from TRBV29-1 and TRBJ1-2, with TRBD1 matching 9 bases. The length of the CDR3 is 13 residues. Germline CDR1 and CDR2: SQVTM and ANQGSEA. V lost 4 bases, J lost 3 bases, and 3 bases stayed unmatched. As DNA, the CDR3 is TGCAGCGTTGTGGACAGGGGCGACTATGGCTACACCTTC. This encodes CSVVDRGDYGYTF.

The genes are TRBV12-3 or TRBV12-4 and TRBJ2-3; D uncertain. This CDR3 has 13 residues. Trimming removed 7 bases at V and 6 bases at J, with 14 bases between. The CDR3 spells CASNPFSTDTQYF. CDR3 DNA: TGTGCCAGCAACCCCTTTTCTACGGATACGCAGTATTTT.

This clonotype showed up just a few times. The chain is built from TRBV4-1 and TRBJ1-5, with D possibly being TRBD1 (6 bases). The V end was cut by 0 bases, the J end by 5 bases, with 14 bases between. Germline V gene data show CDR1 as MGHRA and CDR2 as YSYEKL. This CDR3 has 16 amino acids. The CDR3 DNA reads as TGCGCCAGCAGCCAAGATGGTGGGGGGGCGGATCAGCCCCAGCATTTT. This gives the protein CASSQDGGGADQPQHF.

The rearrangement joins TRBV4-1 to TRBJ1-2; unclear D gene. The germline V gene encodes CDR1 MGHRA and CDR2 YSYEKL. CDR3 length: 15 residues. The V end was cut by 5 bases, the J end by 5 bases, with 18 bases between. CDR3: CASSSRGGEAYGYTF. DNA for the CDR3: TGCGCCAGCAGCTCACGGGGAGGTGAGGCTTATGGCTACACCTTC.

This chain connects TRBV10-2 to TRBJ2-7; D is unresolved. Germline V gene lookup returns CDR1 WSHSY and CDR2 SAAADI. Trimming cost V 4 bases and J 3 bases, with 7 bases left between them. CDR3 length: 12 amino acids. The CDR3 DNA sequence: TGCGCCAGCAGTGCTCAGTTCTACGAGCAGTACTTC. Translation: CASSAQFYEQYF.

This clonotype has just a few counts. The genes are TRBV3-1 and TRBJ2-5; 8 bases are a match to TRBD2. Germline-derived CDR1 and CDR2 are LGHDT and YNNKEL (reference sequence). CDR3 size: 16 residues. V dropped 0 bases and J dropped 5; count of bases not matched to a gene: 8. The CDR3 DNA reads TGTGCCAGCAGCCAAGAAGCCGGGACTAGGGTCGAGACCCAGTACTTC. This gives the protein CASSQEAGTRVETQYF.

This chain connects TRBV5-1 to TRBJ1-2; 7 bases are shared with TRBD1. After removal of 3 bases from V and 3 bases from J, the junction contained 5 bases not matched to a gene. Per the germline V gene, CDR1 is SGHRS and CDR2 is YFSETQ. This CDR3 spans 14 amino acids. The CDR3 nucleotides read TGCGCCAGCAGCTGGGGAGGGACAGACTATGGCTACACCTTC. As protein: CASSWGGTDYGYTF.

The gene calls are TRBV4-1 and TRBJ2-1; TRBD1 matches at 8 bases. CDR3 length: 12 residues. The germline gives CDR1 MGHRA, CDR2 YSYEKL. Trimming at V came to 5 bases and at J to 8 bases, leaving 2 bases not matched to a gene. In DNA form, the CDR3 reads TGCGCCAGCAGCTCAGGGGGCGATGAGCAGTTCTTC. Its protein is CASSSGGDEQFF.

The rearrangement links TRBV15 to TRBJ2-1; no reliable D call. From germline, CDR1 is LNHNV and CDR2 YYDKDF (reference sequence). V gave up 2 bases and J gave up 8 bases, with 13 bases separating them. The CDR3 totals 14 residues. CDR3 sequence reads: CATSRLNSLDEQFF. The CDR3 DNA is TGTGCCACCAGCAGACTAAACAGCTTGGATGAGCAGTTCTTC.